Below, 26 T cell receptor beta chains from the same sample are listed, as sequenced in a study of cytomegalovirus exposure and HLA in healthy donors. It was with 60 Vbeta and 13 Jbeta primers that the PCR ran. Sequencing used immunoSEQ multiplex PCR; TCRdb keeps in-frame clones, though not all of them. Seen in this sample are 150,000 or so clones; the ten most common clones hold 2.1%. Sequenced: PBMCs. The receptors shown here come from a man aged 30 to 45 in good health and CMV-seronegative.

The rearrangement uses TRBV7-9 and TRBJ2-7; TRBD1 agrees at 7 bases. The CDR3 is 14 amino acids. V dropped 2 bases and J dropped 5; count of bases not matched to a gene: 6. The V gene's germline CDR1 is SEHNR and CDR2 FQNEAQ (reference sequence). The CDR3 coding sequence is TGTGCCAGCAGCTTAAGGCAGGGGGACGACGAGCAGTACTTC. Translating it yields CASSLRQGDDEQYF.

On this clone: Other DNA sequences from this sample encode an identical CDR3 as well. The chain joins TRBV11-3 to TRBJ2-3; D possibly corresponds to TRBD2 (5 bases). Deletions cut 1 base from V and 4 bases from J, with 6 bases between. The CDR3 covers 13 residues. Germline assignment: CDR1 SGHNT and CDR2 YENEEA. CDR3 sequence reads: CASSLAGADTQYF. The CDR3 DNA reads as TGTGCCAGCAGCTTAGCCGGGGCAGATACGCAGTATTTT. The full variable domain, with the rest looked up from reference TRBV11-3 and TRBJ2-3, is EAGVVQSPRYKIIEKKQPVAFWCNPISGHNTLYWYLQNLGQGPELLIRYENEEAVDDSQLPKDRFSAERLKGVDSTLKIQPAELGDSAVYLCASSLAGADTQYFGPGTRLTVL.

The rearrangement uses TRBV27 and TRBJ1-2, with D possibly being TRBD1 (5 bases). Per the germline V gene, CDR1 is MNHEY and CDR2 is SMNVEV (reference sequence). V was pared by 2 bases and J by 4 bases, with 11 bases between. There are 14 residues in the CDR3. This chain's CDR3 is CASSLSRGTYGYTF. As DNA, the CDR3 is TGTGCCAGCAGTTTAAGTCGGGGGACCTATGGCTACACCTTC.

The J gene is TRBJ2-3, the V gene TRBV9, with D possibly being TRBD2 (5 bases). This CDR3 contains 14 residues. Trimming took off 4 bases at V and 3 bases at J, with 12 bases between the two ends. Germline V lookup: CDR1 SGDLS, CDR2 YYNGEE. The CDR3 DNA is TGTGCCAGCAGCCTTAAGGACTTTACAGATACGCAGTATTTT. It translates to CASSLKDFTDTQYF.

V gene TRBV6-5 combines with J gene TRBJ2-2; TRBD1 aligns across 8 bases. The CDR3 is made up of 15 amino acids. V was pared by 5 bases and J by 6 bases, with 8 bases of the junction left unmatched. Germline values: CDR1 MNHEY, CDR2 SVGAGI. The CDR3 DNA reads as TGTGCCAGCAGTCCCCGGACAGGGTACCCCGGGGAGCTGTTTTTT. Its protein product is CASSPRTGYPGELFF.

On this clone: Different DNA sequences within this sample yield the same CDR3. V usage is TRBV5-1 and J usage is TRBJ1-1; the match to TRBD1 covers 8 bases. Germline V gives CDR1 SGHRS, CDR2 YFSETQ. J lost 1 base, V lost 4 bases, and 3 bases had no gene match. CDR3 size: 14 residues. CDR3 amino acids: CASSLGQANTEAFF. The CDR3 DNA reads as TGCGCCAGCAGCCTGGGACAGGCGAACACTGAAGCTTTCTTT.

The rearrangement links TRBV11-2 to TRBJ2-1; no definite D call. CDR1 and CDR2 (germline): SGHAT, FQNNGV. The CDR3 is made up of 15 amino acids. V was pared by 5 bases and J by 3 bases, with 14 bases between. The CDR3 reads CASSPNYYHYNEQFF. The CDR3 nucleotides are TGTGCCAGCAGCCCCAACTACTACCACTACAATGAGCAGTTCTTC.

The genes are TRBV6-5 and TRBJ1-5, with no clear D. CDR1 and CDR2 (germline): MNHEY, SVGAGI. V was trimmed by 1 base and J by 0 bases, leaving 7 bases between them. The CDR3 covers 15 residues. This CDR3 is CASSYYPGSNQPQHF. In nucleotides, the CDR3 is TGTGCCAGCAGTTACTACCCCGGTAGCAATCAGCCCCAGCATTTT.

The chain employs TRBV9 and TRBJ2-5; perhaps TRBD1 as D (5 bases). V lost 0 bases, J lost 2 bases, and 11 bases lay in between. The V gene's germline CDR1 is SGDLS and CDR2 YYNGEE. There are 15 residues in the CDR3. DNA for the CDR3: TGTGCCAGCAGCGTAGTAGACAGCAAGCAAGAGACCCAGTACTTC. Amino acid sequence: CASSVVDSKQETQYF. Full variable domain (missing parts from reference TRBV9 and TRBJ2-5): DSGVTQTPKHLITATGQRVTLRCSPRSGDLSVYWYQQSLDQGLQFLIQYYNGEERAKGNILERFSAQQFPDLHSELNLSSLELGDSALYFCASSVVDSKQETQYFGPGTRLLVL.

This chain connects TRBV5-5 to TRBJ1-1; 10 bases match TRBD1. V shed 0 bases, J shed 7 bases, and the junction held 6 bases outside the gene matches. This CDR3 contains 15 residues. Germline CDR1 is SGHKS and CDR2 is YYEKEE (reference sequence). The CDR3: CASSLVTGGYSEAFF. The CDR3 DNA is TGTGCCAGCAGCTTGGTGACAGGGGGCTATAGTGAAGCTTTCTTT.

The chain recombines TRBV5-1 with TRBJ2-1; 9 positions match TRBD2. Germline V gene data show CDR1 as SGHRS and CDR2 as YFSETQ. J lost 7 bases, V lost 1 base, and 6 bases had no gene match. This CDR3 has 15 residues. The CDR3 DNA is TGCGCCAGCAGCTTGAGTCTAGCGGGACCAAATGAGCAGTTCTTC. Amino acid sequence: CASSLSLAGPNEQFF.

This sequence joins TRBV15 and TRBJ2-7, with 11 bases that match TRBD2. CDR1 is LNHNV and CDR2 is YYDKDF in the germline V gene (reference sequence). CDR3 size: 15 residues. Losses at the gene ends were 3 bases for V and 6 bases for J; bases not matched to a gene: 7. The CDR3 sequence: CATSRILAGAGEQYF. For the CDR3, the DNA is TGTGCCACCAGCAGGATACTAGCGGGAGCTGGCGAGCAGTACTTC.

The J gene is TRBJ2-1, the V gene TRBV5-1; D might be TRBD1 (6 bases). Trimming shortened V by 0 bases and J by 6 bases, and 25 bases separated the two germline ends. The CDR3 is made up of 19 amino acids. Per germline, CDR1 SGHRS and CDR2 YFSETQ. The CDR3 DNA follows: TGCGCCAGCAGCTTGGATGCTCCGAATTTTCGAGGGGGATTCAATGAGCAGTTCTTC. This encodes CASSLDAPNFRGGFNEQFF.

V is TRBV9 and J is TRBJ1-4; weak D call: TRBD1 (5 bases). This CDR3 has 15 residues. The V gene lost 0 bases and the J gene lost 8 bases, with 14 bases spanning the gap. Germline V gene lookup returns CDR1 SGDLS and CDR2 YYNGEE. The CDR3 nucleotides are TGTGCCAGCAGCGTAGGCGGTACGGGGGGGGAAAAACTGTTTTTT. It codes for CASSVGGTGGEKLFF.

The gene calls are TRBV7-2 and TRBJ1-5; D unclear. This CDR3 contains 14 residues. Germline CDR1 reads SGHTA; CDR2 reads FQGNSA. V lost 5 bases to trimming and J lost 0 bases, with 8 bases between them. CDR3 protein: CASSQHSSNQPQHF. The CDR3 bases are TGTGCCAGCAGCCAACACAGTAGCAATCAGCCCCAGCATTTT.

The J gene is TRBJ2-1, the V gene TRBV28; 10 nucleotides align to TRBD2. The CDR3 loop spans 15 amino acids. Germline lookup yields CDR1 MDHEN and CDR2 SYDVKM. Trimming removed 2 bases from V and 10 bases from J; junction bases left unmatched: 8. The CDR3 bases are TGTGCCAGCAGTTTACTCCCTAGCGGGAGCAGGGAGCAGTTCTTC. Protein: CASSLLPSGSREQFF. The variable domain in full, completed from reference TRBV28 and TRBJ2-1, reads DVKVTQSSRYLVKRTGEKVFLECVQDMDHENMFWYRQDPGLGLRLIYFSYDVKMKEKGDIPEGYSVSREKKERFSLILESASTNQTSMYLCASSLLPSGSREQFFGPGTRLTVL.

This chain connects TRBV7-2 to TRBJ2-5, with 12 bases matching TRBD2. The J segment lost 5 bases and the V segment lost 4 bases, leaving 8 bases of the junction unmatched. The CDR3 totals 16 residues. Per the germline V gene, CDR1 is SGHTA and CDR2 is FQGNSA. CDR3 amino acids: CASSYRLAGVGETQYF. CDR3 bases: TGTGCCAGCAGCTACCGACTAGCGGGAGTTGGGGAGACCCAGTACTTC.

CDR3 in amino acids: CASLDRGGANVLTF. The CDR3 bases are TGCGCCAGCCTTGACAGGGGTGGGGCCAACGTCCTGACTTTC. V is TRBV5-1 and J is TRBJ2-6; 8 positions match TRBD1. With 7 bases clipped from V and 3 bases from J, the junction kept 3 bases outside the gene matches. Germline values: CDR1 SGHRS, CDR2 YFSETQ. The CDR3 totals 14 residues.

The chain joins TRBV5-6 to TRBJ2-1, with D hard to call. CDR3 length: 11 amino acids. The germline V gene encodes CDR1 SGHDT and CDR2 YYEEEE. V lost 1 base and J lost 10, with 6 bases in between. The CDR3 loop reads CASSLFQEQFF. The CDR3 DNA reads TGTGCCAGCAGCTTGTTCCAGGAGCAGTTCTTC.

The chain joins TRBV29-1 to TRBJ1-2, with D hard to call. This CDR3 contains 11 residues. The germline V and J ends were trimmed by 5 bases and 5 bases, with 9 bases remaining between them. In germline, CDR1 is SQVTM, CDR2 ANQGSEA. Here the CDR3 reads CSVSQSYGYTF. DNA for the CDR3: TGCAGCGTTAGTCAGTCTTATGGCTACACCTTC.

This chain joins TRBV4-3 and TRBJ2-3, with a tentative D call TRBD1 (5 bases). Per the germline V gene, CDR1 is LGHNA and CDR2 is YSLEER. V gave up 4 bases and J gave up 3 bases, with 14 bases separating them. The length of the CDR3 is 15 residues. In DNA, the CDR3 is TGCGCCAGCAGCCTATTCCAGGGTTTTACAGATACGCAGTATTTT. Protein product: CASSLFQGFTDTQYF.

The V and J genes are TRBV15 and TRBJ2-2, with D possibly TRBD2 on 6 matching bases. The CDR3 has 16 residues. Trimming removed 1 base from V and 1 base from J, with 10 bases in between. CDR1 LNHNV and CDR2 YYDKDF come from the germline V gene (reference sequence). CDR3 amino acids: CATSRVGGGNTGELFF. The CDR3, as DNA: TGTGCCACCAGCAGAGTGGGAGGTGGGAACACCGGGGAGCTGTTTTTT. Full variable domain (outside the CDR3, taken from reference TRBV15 and TRBJ2-2): DAMVIQNPRYQVTQFGKPVTLSCSQTLNHNVMYWYQQKSSQAPKLLFHYYDKDFNNEADTPDNFQSRRPNTSFCFLDIRSPGLGDTAMYLCATSRVGGGNTGELFFGEGSRLTVL.

This chain uses TRBV4-1 with TRBJ2-7, with 8 bases aligning to TRBD1. The CDR3 runs to 15 residues. With 2 bases clipped from V and 2 bases from J, the junction kept 5 bases outside the gene matches. Looked up from germline, CDR1 is MGHRA and CDR2 is YSYEKL. The CDR3 loop reads CASSQSTGGTYEQYF. The CDR3 nucleotides read TGCGCCAGCAGCCAAAGTACAGGGGGGACCTACGAGCAGTACTTC.

The genes are TRBV6-5 and TRBJ2-7, with 8 bases matching TRBD1. CDR3 size: 15 residues. Germline assignment: CDR1 MNHEY and CDR2 SVGAGI. J was trimmed by 6 bases and V by 2 bases; bases with no gene match: 9. The CDR3 is CASSYKGQGGLEQYF. CDR3 sequence (DNA): TGTGCCAGCAGTTACAAAGGACAGGGAGGACTCGAGCAGTACTTC.

The chain combines TRBV9 with TRBJ2-2; 8 nucleotides agree with TRBD2. The CDR3 has 16 residues. The germline V gene encodes CDR1 SGDLS and CDR2 YYNGEE. With 4 bases clipped from V and 0 bases from J, the junction kept 5 bases outside the gene matches. The CDR3 region is CASSSTSGSNTGELFF. DNA of the CDR3: TGTGCCAGCAGCAGTACTAGCGGCTCGAACACCGGGGAGCTGTTTTTT.

This rearrangement joins TRBV11-2 to TRBJ1-1, with D possibly being TRBD1 (5 bases). The CDR3 runs to 14 residues. The V end was cut by 4 bases, the J end by 1 base, with 10 bases between. Germline V gene lookup returns CDR1 SGHAT and CDR2 FQNNGV. The CDR3 sequence: CASSYTGGNTEAFF. The CDR3 nucleotides are TGTGCCAGCAGCTACACGGGGGGGAACACTGAAGCTTTCTTT.